This TCR beta chain was found in a study of PD-L1 blockade in urothelial cancer. Of note for this clone: Its target is unknown.

The protocol was immunoSEQ multiplex PCR, while the TCRdb copy is restricted to in-frame clones and leaves out a portion. The repertoire holds 15,000 to 20,000 clones, with around 90% as singletons. Germline CDR1 is SGHVS and CDR2 is FQNEAQ. The CDR3 runs 15 residues. The junction had 7 bases not matched to a gene; V was cut back by 5 bases and J by 2 bases. Study-level points and caveats: Better survival was predicted when blood TCR clonality before treatment fell below the median.

Each patient contributed between 1 and 8 total time points of blood mononuclear cells, pretreatment and during treatment. The chain carries TRBV7-8 and TRBJ2-7; 9 bases map to TRBD1. The sequences come from PBMCs, collected around atezolizumab (anti-PD-L1) treatment. The sequence derives from a man over 45 with urothelial cancer. DNA for the CDR3: TGTGCCAGCAGCCCAAAGCGGACAGGGGCCTACGAGCAGTACTTC. This codes for CASSPKRTGAYEQYF.